A selection of T cell receptor beta chains follows, all from one sample in a study of CD8 T cells in ankylosing spondylitis. TCRdb called the 5' RACE reads again in MiXCR, with one record for every CDR3 protein. The sample contains under 400,000 distinct CDR3 sequences, around 10% of which appear only once. Source material: blood, either unsorted or a sorted T cell fraction (not recorded which). The receptors stem from a female donor with ankylosing spondylitis or in good health (not recorded which). Both conserved end residues are part of each CDR3. A D gene is named only where the DNA matches it firmly. Clone size, where shown, is once, few, many, or a class for clones that have expanded.

D gene	clone size	V gene	J gene	CDR3 DNA	CDR3 protein
.	many	TRBV5-1	TRBJ2-1	TGCGCCAGCAGCTTGCCGTCTGGCTTATACAATGAGCAGTTCTTC	CASSLPSGLYNEQFF
TRBD2	few	TRBV7-3	TRBJ2-1	TGTGCCAGCAGCCCCACAGGACTAGCGGAGTACAATGAGCAGTTCTTC	CASSPTGLAEYNEQFF
TRBD2	few	TRBV18	TRBJ2-1	TGTGCCAGCTCACAAAGTAGCGGGTTCGATGAGCAGTTCTTC	CASSQSSGFDEQFF
TRBD1	many	TRBV30	TRBJ1-1	TGTGCCTGGAGGGAACAGGGGGCGCCGACTGAAGCTTTCTTT	CAWREQGAPTEAFF
.	many	TRBV5-1	TRBJ2-1	TGCGCCAGCAGCTGGCAGGGGACAAATGAGCAGTTCTTC	CASSWQGTNEQFF
.	many	TRBV20-1	TRBJ1-6	TGCAGGGTGGGTGCCCTCGCCGGGGCCCTCCACTTT	CRVGALAGALHF
TRBD2	many	TRBV11-2	TRBJ2-1	TGTGCCAGCAGCTTAGTAACGGGAGGGCCGTCTGTACCGTTCTTC	CASSLVTGGPSVPFF
.	.	TRBV6-1	TRBJ1-5	TGTGCCAGCACCTACGAGGGGTATAGCCAGCCCCAGCATTTT	CASTYEGYSQPQHF
TRBD1	many	TRBV7-8	TRBJ1-4	TGTGCCAGCAGCCCACTGGGGGGACAGGGAAGCGAAAAACTGTTTTTT	CASSPLGGQGSEKLFF
.	many	TRBV5-1	TRBJ1-2	TGCGCCAGCAGCTCGGAGTACGGGGACGGCTACACCTTC	CASSSEYGDGYTF
TRBD1	few	TRBV18	TRBJ2-7	TGTGCCAGCTCACAGGACAGGGCGGGGTACGAGCAGTACTTC	CASSQDRAGYEQYF
.	few	TRBV30	TRBJ1-2	TGTGCCTGGAGTGTGAGGGGGGGGTATGGCTACACCTTC	CAWSVRGGYGYTF
.	many	TRBV5-1	TRBJ2-2	TGCGCCAGCAGCTTGAGGACGGACAACACCGGGGAGCTGTTTTTT	CASSLRTDNTGELFF
TRBD2	few	TRBV27	TRBJ2-1	TGTGCCAGCAGCAGTGCCGGGGGGGCTGGGTCCTACAATGAGCAGTTCTTC	CASSSAGGAGSYNEQFF
TRBD1	many	TRBV5-6	TRBJ2-7	TGTGCCAGCAGCTTGGATACAGGGGAATACGAGCAGTACTTC	CASSLDTGEYEQYF
.	many	TRBV20-1	TRBJ1-2	TGCAGTGCAGAAGATCGGGCTCAGGTCTATGGCTACACCTTC	CSAEDRAQVYGYTF
.	many	TRBV12-3/TRBV12-4	TRBJ2-2	TGTGCCAGCAGTTCTCATCTTACAAGAAACACCGGGGAGCTGTTTTTT	CASSSHLTRNTGELFF
TRBD1	many	TRBV12-3/TRBV12-4	TRBJ2-7	TGTGCCAGCAGACCGAGACAGGGTAGCTCCTACGAGCAGTACTTC	CASRPRQGSSYEQYF
.	many	TRBV10-2	TRBJ2-7	TGCGCCAGCAGTGTTTCAGTAAGGGGCCTAGAGCAGTACTTC	CASSVSVRGLEQYF
.	many	TRBV7-6	TRBJ2-2	TGTGCCAGCAGCTTAGGTTGGGGAGCCAAAAAGAACACCGGGGAGCTGTTTTTT	CASSLGWGAKKNTGELFF
.	many	TRBV7-6	TRBJ1-6	TGTGCCAGCAGCTTCGGGGCCCCTAATTCACCCCTCCACTTT	CASSFGAPNSPLHF
TRBD1	many	TRBV5-1	TRBJ1-4	TGCGCCAGCAGCCTGGACAGGGCTGAAAAACTGTTTTTT	CASSLDRAEKLFF
.	few	TRBV7-6	TRBJ2-7	TGTGCCAGCAGCTGGGAACAGGGCCGTCGAAATTACGAGCAGTACTTC	CASSWEQGRRNYEQYF
.	many	TRBV20-1	TRBJ1-5	TGCAGTGCTAGAGATACCCGAGGGGGTAGCAATCAGCCCCAGCATTTT	CSARDTRGGSNQPQHF
.	few	TRBV20-1	TRBJ2-6	TGCAGTGCGGGCAGGGGCAGTCGGTCTGGGGCCAACGTCCTGACTTTC	CSAGRGSRSGANVLTF
TRBD2	many	TRBV6-1	TRBJ2-1	TGTGCCAGCAGTGGGATTGGACTAGCGGGGCCCAATGAGCAGTTCTTC	CASSGIGLAGPNEQFF
TRBD1	many	TRBV20-1	TRBJ1-5	TGCAGTGCCCCAGGACAGGGGGATCAGCCCCAGCATTTT	CSAPGQGDQPQHF
.	many	TRBV5-1	TRBJ2-7	TGCGCCAGCAGCTTGGGTTTAGATAAAACCTACGAGCAGTACTTC	CASSLGLDKTYEQYF
.	few	TRBV12-3/TRBV12-4	TRBJ2-7	TGTGCCAGCCGCCTCGGGCCCCACGGCGAGCAGTACTTC	CASRLGPHGEQYF
.	.	TRBV5-8	TRBJ1-4	TGTGCCAGCAGCTTGGACAGACCAATGTTTTTT	CASSLDRPMFF
.	many	TRBV5-1	TRBJ2-7	TGCGCCAGCAGCCGGGCCGGGACAAATTCCTACGAGCAGTACTTC	CASSRAGTNSYEQYF
.	.	TRBV20-1	TRBJ2-7	TGCAGTGCTAGAGAGTTAGGGTCCTTAGAGCAGTACTTC	CSARELGSLEQYF
.	.	TRBV10-3	TRBJ2-2	TGTGCCACCAATCCGCGGGGCAGGGTCAGTGACGGGGAGCTGTTTTTT	CATNPRGRVSDGELFF
.	few	TRBV30	TRBJ1-5	TGTGCCTGGGGCTCGCGAGGCAATCAGCCCCAGCATTTT	CAWGSRGNQPQHF
.	many	TRBV20-1	TRBJ1-2	TGCAGTGCTACCAAGCTGACAGCCAACTATGGCTACACCTTC	CSATKLTANYGYTF
TRBD2	.	TRBV12-3/TRBV12-4	TRBJ2-1	TGTGCCAGCAGCACCGGGGCGGGAGGCTACAATGAGCAGTTCTTC	CASSTGAGGYNEQFF
.	many	TRBV20-1	TRBJ1-2	TGCAGTGCTAGAGCCCCGACAGGCTTTAGAGGCTACACCTTC	CSARAPTGFRGYTF
TRBD1	many	TRBV20-1	TRBJ1-6	TGCAGCGCCGTGAGGGGGACAGGGGGGTCACCCCTCCACTTT	CSAVRGTGGSPLHF
.	.	TRBV20-1	TRBJ1-1	TGCAGTGCCAACAGGCCCGACACTGAAGCTTTCTTT	CSANRPDTEAFF
.	many	TRBV27	TRBJ1-6	TGTGCCAGCAGTAAAAGAACCGGGACGGCGCCGTACGACTATAATTCACCCCTCCACTTT	CASSKRTGTAPYDYNSPLHF
.	many	TRBV20-1	TRBJ1-1	TGCACCTCCGGGGGGCAGGGGAGGGGCACTGAAGCTTTCTTT	CTSGGQGRGTEAFF
.	many	TRBV5-1	TRBJ2-2	TGCGCCAGCAGACTCTCCGCCGGGGAGCTGTTTTTT	CASRLSAGELFF
.	few	TRBV27	TRBJ1-3	TGTGCCACCTCCCCAGCCTCGGGAGGAAACACCATATATTTT	CATSPASGGNTIYF
.	.	TRBV5-1	TRBJ1-6	TGCGCCAGCAGCTTGGAAGGTACTAGGAGCTCCTATAATTCACCCCTCCACTTT	CASSLEGTRSSYNSPLHF
.	few	TRBV2	TRBJ1-4	TGTGCCACGTACTCGGGGGGAGGTGAAAAACTGTTTTTT	CATYSGGGEKLFF
TRBD2	few	TRBV7-9	TRBJ2-3	TGTGCCAGCAGCTTGGGTCGGCTAGCGGGGGGTGCAGATACGCAGTATTTT	CASSLGRLAGGADTQYF
TRBD1	many	TRBV9	TRBJ1-4	TGTGCCAGCAGCCCCTATCCTACAGGGGGCGGGGAGAATGAAAAACTGTTTTTT	CASSPYPTGGGENEKLFF
.	few	TRBV20-1	TRBJ2-5	TGCAGTGCTAGATTTGGCAGGGTGTCCGAGACCCAGTACTTC	CSARFGRVSETQYF
.	many	TRBV20-1	TRBJ1-6	TGCAGTGCTCTACCCGGGCCTCGGGGACATAATTCACCCCTCCACTTT	CSALPGPRGHNSPLHF
TRBD2	.	TRBV7-3	TRBJ2-1	TGTGCCAGCAGCTTAAGGTCGGTCGTAGCGGGTGGCATAGCACGGGTCTACAATGAGCAGTTCTTC	CASSLRSVVAGGIARVYNEQFF
.	many	TRBV5-1	TRBJ2-1	TGCGCCAGCAGCTTGGCCTCAGTCGGTACTAGCCTTGAGCAGTTCTTC	CASSLASVGTSLEQFF
.	many	TRBV20-1	TRBJ2-5	TGCAGTGCTGACGGCCGCCCTAATTCTGTGACCCAGTACTTC	CSADGRPNSVTQYF
TRBD2	few	TRBV3-1	TRBJ2-1	TGTGCCAGCAGCCCTAGGACTAGCGGGAATGAGCAGTTCTTC	CASSPRTSGNEQFF
.	many	TRBV12-3/TRBV12-4	TRBJ1-2	TGTGCCAGCAGTTTAGGCCCCGCAAGTGGCTACACCTTC	CASSLGPASGYTF
.	.	TRBV29-1	TRBJ2-5	TGCAGCGTTGAGGGACACGAGACCCAGTACTTC	CSVEGHETQYF
.	many	TRBV5-1	TRBJ1-3	TGCGCCAGCAGCTCAATGACAGCAAGCTCTGGAAACACCATATATTTT	CASSSMTASSGNTIYF
TRBD2	many	TRBV20-1	TRBJ2-7	TGCAGTGCTTCGCGACTAGCACCGAGCTCCTACGAGCAGTACTTC	CSASRLAPSSYEQYF